This T cell receptor (beta chain) is from a study of cytomegalovirus exposure and HLA in healthy donors. The CDR3 contains 13 residues. Germline assignment: CDR1 SGHTA and CDR2 FQGNSA. The ends were cut back, 5 bases at V and 8 bases at J, with 10 bases in the middle. Vbeta (60) and Jbeta (13) primers were used in the PCR. Here immunoSEQ multiplex PCR was the method, and the copy in TCRdb shows in-frame clones only, minus some. The repertoire holds 150,000 to 200,000 clones, with 65% to 70% as singletons. Sequenced material: PBMCs. This clonotype was obtained from a young woman in good health and CMV-seropositive. The chain joins TRBV7-2 to TRBJ1-6; D is unclear. The CDR3, as DNA: TGTGCCAGCAGCCCTAGCGTGTATTCACCCCTCCACTTT. It codes for CASSPSVYSPLHF.